These 31 T cell receptor beta chains were all obtained from the same sample, sequenced in a study of OX40 agonist ivuxolimab in advanced cancers. The table came from immunoSEQ multiplex PCR; TCRdb's copy has only in-frame clones and leaves some out. Here the sample spans roughly 36,000 clones, 84% being singletons. Sequences were derived from CD4+ or CD8+ T cells sorted from blood, sampled in a trial of the OX40 agonist ivuxolimab. Receptor source: an adult with an advanced solid tumor such as melanoma, head and neck, liver or kidney cancer.

The chain uses TRBV10-2 and TRBJ2-6; no clear D. CDR3 length: 17 amino acids. Germline CDR1 is WSHSY and CDR2 is SAAADI. The V end lost 2 bases, the J end lost 4 bases, and 15 bases lay between the germline ends. The DNA for the CDR3 is TGCGCCAGCAGTGAGGGAGAAGGGTTCTGGGGGGCCAACGTCCTGACTTTC. Its translation: CASSEGEGFWGANVLTF.

This sequence joins TRBV6-5 and TRBJ2-5; unclear D gene. Germline-derived CDR1 and CDR2 are MNHEY and SVGAGI. V was pared by 2 bases and J by 14 bases, with 12 bases between. The CDR3 totals 11 residues. The CDR3 spells CASSYMNRFYF. Here the CDR3 DNA reads TGTGCCAGCAGTTACATGAACCGTTTTTACTTC.

The rearrangement uses TRBV4-2 and TRBJ1-1; D possibly corresponds to TRBD1 (5 bases). The CDR3 spans 16 residues. In germline, CDR1 is LGHNA, CDR2 YNFKEQ. V gave up 4 bases and J gave up 5 bases, with 20 bases separating them. The CDR3 loop reads CASSPTPPGVKTEAFF. The CDR3 DNA is TGTGCCAGCAGCCCAACCCCTCCGGGGGTAAAGACTGAAGCTTTCTTT.

V is TRBV30 and J is TRBJ2-5; D is undetermined. Germline V gene data show CDR1 as GTSNPN and CDR2 as SVGIG (reference sequence). V was clipped by 7 bases and J by 6 bases, with 12 bases between them. The CDR3 has 11 amino acids. CDR3 in DNA: TGTGCCTATAAGCTGAGTAAGACCCAGTACTTC. This codes for CAYKLSKTQYF.

The rearrangement joins TRBV9 to TRBJ1-2; D not resolved. CDR1 and CDR2 (germline): SGDLS, YYNGEE. This CDR3 contains 14 residues. Trimming took 3 bases from V and 0 from J, leaving 9 bases between them. The CDR3 nucleotides are TGTGCCAGCAGCGCACTTGGCACTAACTATGGCTACACCTTC. Protein product: CASSALGTNYGYTF.

V gene TRBV5-8 combines with J gene TRBJ1-5; D remains unclear. The germline gives CDR1 SGHTS, CDR2 YDEGEE. The CDR3 sequence is 17 residues long. The ends were cut back, 0 bases at V and 1 base at J, with 14 bases in the middle. The CDR3 here is CASSLGSTSLSNQPQHF. Written as DNA, the CDR3 is TGTGCCAGCAGCTTGGGATCGACATCCTTGAGCAATCAGCCCCAGCATTTT.

The chain links TRBV5-4 to TRBJ2-7, with 11 positions matching TRBD2. This CDR3 is 16 amino acids long. V lost 0 bases, J lost 4 bases, and 6 bases stayed unmatched. Germline assignment: CDR1 SGHNT and CDR2 YYREEE (reference sequence). The CDR3 DNA reads as TGTGCCAGCAGCTTGGTGGTAGCGGGGGGGACGTACGAGCAGTACTTC. This gives the protein CASSLVVAGGTYEQYF.

V is TRBV7-6 and J is TRBJ2-1; 9 bases fit TRBD2. Germline V lookup: CDR1 SGHVS, CDR2 FNYEAQ. The CDR3 has 16 residues. V lost 1 base to trimming and J lost 7 bases; unmatched junction nucleotides: 8. The CDR3 DNA follows: TGTGCCAGCAGCTTAGTCGGCGGGGGGGCCTTAAATGAGCAGTTCTTC. Amino acids: CASSLVGGGALNEQFF.

On this clone: Other DNA sequences in this specimen translate into the identical CDR3. The chain recombines TRBV7-3 with TRBJ2-1, with 12 bases matching TRBD2. The CDR3 is made up of 17 amino acids. With V trimmed by 1 base and J by 9 bases, 10 bases remained unmatched. The germline V gene encodes CDR1 SGHTA and CDR2 FQGTGA. CDR3 in amino acids: CASSLMGGRTSGIEQFF. CDR3 nucleotides: TGTGCCAGCAGCTTAATGGGGGGTCGGACTAGCGGGATTGAGCAGTTCTTC.

The rearrangement joins TRBV14 to TRBJ1-2; tentative D call: TRBD1 (5 bases). Trimming left V 5 bases short and J 4 bases short, with 11 bases between. The germline V gene has CDR1 SGHDN and CDR2 FVKESK. The CDR3 runs to 13 residues. The CDR3 region has the DNA TGTGCCAGCAGCTTTAGTAGGGGCTATGGCTACACCTTC. Encoded protein: CASSFSRGYGYTF.

The chain is built from TRBV21-1 and TRBJ2-7; the table assigns TRBD1, which was not confirmed against the DNA. TRBV21-1 is tagged as a pseudogene. CDR3 length: 14 amino acids. DNA of the CDR3: TGTGCCAGCAGCAAAGAGACAGCTACCTACGAGCAGTACTTC. Amino acids: CASSKETATYEQYF.

The chain links TRBV7-2 to TRBJ2-5; 9 bases are a match to TRBD2. The CDR3 is 17 amino acids. Unmatched junction bases numbered 15, after V lost 5 bases and J lost 5 bases. CDR1 is SGHTA, CDR2 FQGNSA, per germline. CDR3 nucleotides: TGTGCCAGCAGCCTCCGAGGTAGCGGGAGTATTCCGGAGACCCAGTACTTC. Its translation is CASSLRGSGSIPETQYF.

In this sample, this clone turned up once. The chain joins TRBV7-8 to TRBJ2-5, with 8 nucleotides matching TRBD1. The germline V gene encodes CDR1 SGHVS and CDR2 FQNEAQ. The CDR3 runs 17 residues. J was trimmed by 5 bases and V by 1 base; bases with no gene match: 12. The CDR3 reads CASSLVPGQGLQETQYF. As DNA, the CDR3 is TGTGCCAGCAGCTTAGTTCCAGGACAGGGATTGCAGGAGACCCAGTACTTC.

The chain is built from TRBV7-3 and TRBJ2-7; D is perhaps TRBD2 (6 bases). V was trimmed by 5 bases and J by 6 bases, leaving 17 bases between them. Germline V CDR1 and CDR2: SGHTA, FQGTGA. The CDR3 is made up of 14 amino acids. The CDR3 DNA follows: TGTGCCAGCAGCGAAATAGGCGGGGACGGCGAGCAGTACTTC. This sequence encodes CASSEIGGDGEQYF.

The chain carries TRBV2 and TRBJ1-5; tentative D call: TRBD1 (5 bases). This CDR3 contains 19 residues. Deletions cut 1 base from V and 9 bases from J, with 28 bases between. The V gene's germline CDR1 is SNHLY and CDR2 FYNNEI. The chain's CDR3 is CASSEGPGRAPGIKRPQHF. Written as DNA, the CDR3 is TGTGCCAGCAGTGAAGGCCCCGGCAGGGCCCCGGGCATCAAGCGGCCCCAGCATTTT.

This chain joins TRBV5-4 and TRBJ1-2; D uncertain. Between the trimmed V and J ends, which lost 0 bases and 2 bases, there was a span of 5 bases. The CDR3 contains 13 residues. Germline V gene lookup returns CDR1 SGHNT and CDR2 YYREEE (reference sequence). The CDR3 nucleotides read TGTGCCAGCAGCTTGGCACAGAACTATGGCTACACCTTC. This encodes CASSLAQNYGYTF.

The chain combines TRBV29-1 with TRBJ2-3; 7 bases align to TRBD2. Germline V gives CDR1 SQVTM, CDR2 ANQGSEA. V lost 6 bases to trimming and J lost 2 bases; unmatched junction nucleotides: 5. This CDR3 is 13 amino acids long. CDR3 sequence (DNA): TGCAGCGTACGCGGGACTATCACAGATACGCAGTATTTT. It specifies CSVRGTITDTQYF.

The chain is built from TRBV29-1 and TRBJ1-5, with D unresolved. CDR1 and CDR2 (germline): SQVTM, ANQGSEA. The V and J ends lost 0 bases and 3 bases respectively, with 6 bases between them. The CDR3 extends over 13 amino acids. The CDR3 DNA follows: TGCAGCGTTGAAGAACTACCCAATCAGCCCCAGCATTTT. Its translation: CSVEELPNQPQHF.

As DNA, the CDR3 is TGTGCCAGCAGCGGACAGGGGGCAACTAATGAAAAACTGTTTTTT. Its translation: CASSGQGATNEKLFF. V and J are TRBV5-5 and TRBJ1-4; 10 bases line up with TRBD1. Germline V lookup: CDR1 SGHKS, CDR2 YYEKEE (reference sequence). CDR3 length: 15 residues. V lost 4 bases, J lost 0 bases, and 0 bases stayed unmatched.

The V gene is TRBV18, the J gene TRBJ1-5, with 7 nucleotides matching TRBD1. Looked up from germline, CDR1 is KGHSH and CDR2 is LQKENI. With 6 bases clipped from V and 7 bases from J, the junction kept 6 bases outside the gene matches. This CDR3 comprises 13 residues. Here the CDR3 reads CASSPDRDQPQHF. For the CDR3, the DNA is TGTGCCAGCTCTCCAGACAGGGACCAGCCCCAGCATTTT.

This chain joins TRBV11-2 and TRBJ2-5, with D hard to call. The CDR3 has 12 residues. The germline V and J ends were trimmed by 5 bases and 1 base, with 5 bases remaining between them. Germline V lookup: CDR1 SGHAT, CDR2 FQNNGV. The CDR3 nucleotides read TGTGCCAGCAGCCCCATCCAAGAGACCCAGTACTTC. Its protein product is CASSPIQETQYF. The complete variable domain, with remaining parts taken from reference TRBV11-2 and TRBJ2-5, reads EAGVAQSPRYKIIEKRQSVAFWCNPISGHATLYWYQQILGQGPKLLIQFQNNGVVDDSQLPKDRFSAERLKGVDSTLKIQPAKLEDSAVYLCASSPIQETQYFGPGTRLLVL.

The chain carries TRBV5-5 and TRBJ2-3; D is unclear. Trimming pared 2 bases from V and 1 base from J, leaving 8 bases between. The CDR3 runs to 14 residues. The germline V gene has CDR1 SGHKS and CDR2 YYEKEE (reference sequence). The CDR3 reads CASSLEGRTDTQYF. CDR3 DNA: TGTGCCAGCAGCTTAGAAGGGCGCACAGATACGCAGTATTTT.

This chain uses TRBV4-2 with TRBJ1-5; 7 nucleotides align to TRBD1. The junction had 4 bases not matched to a gene; V was cut back by 1 base and J by 7 bases. Looked up from germline, CDR1 is LGHNA and CDR2 is YNFKEQ. The CDR3 contains 14 residues. The CDR3 loop is CASSQGRDRQPQHF. The CDR3 DNA sequence: TGTGCCAGCAGCCAAGGCCGGGACAGACAGCCCCAGCATTTT.

V gene TRBV2 combines with J gene TRBJ1-5; 11 bases map to TRBD1. Germline V gives CDR1 SNHLY, CDR2 FYNNEI. V lost 2 bases, J lost 3 bases, and 9 bases stayed unmatched. This CDR3 has 18 residues. CDR3 sequence: CASSESKDRGLPNQPQHF. CDR3 nucleotide sequence: TGTGCCAGCAGTGAATCGAAGGACAGGGGGCTTCCCAATCAGCCCCAGCATTTT.

The chain links TRBV6-5 to TRBJ1-1; unclear D gene. The CDR3 covers 14 residues. Germline CDR1 is MNHEY and CDR2 is SVGAGI. V was shortened by 5 bases and J by 7 bases, with 17 bases between the two germline ends. CDR3 bases: TGTGCCAGCAGTCCGCTCCGGAGACCCATTGAAGCTTTCTTT. This gives the protein CASSPLRRPIEAFF.

The chain employs TRBV7-2 and TRBJ2-7; tentative D call: TRBD2 (5 bases). Trimming left V 5 bases short and J 6 bases short, with 20 bases between. Germline CDR1 reads SGHTA; CDR2 reads FQGNSA. This CDR3 is built from 15 residues. For the CDR3, the DNA is TGTGCCAGCAGCCCCGGCGGAGCGGAGCGTTTCGAGCAGTACTTC. Its translation: CASSPGGAERFEQYF. Using reference TRBV7-2 and TRBJ2-7 for the parts outside the CDR3, the full variable domain is GAGVSQSPSNKVTEKGKDVELRCDPISGHTALYWYRQSLGQGLEFLIYFQGNSAPDKSGLPSDRFSAERTGGSVSTLTIQRTQQEDSAVYLCASSPGGAERFEQYFGPGTRLTVT.

The rearrangement links TRBV4-1 to TRBJ2-7; TRBD1 matches at 8 bases. There are 15 residues in the CDR3. V was clipped by 4 bases and J by 4 bases; unmatched bases: 9. Germline V CDR1 and CDR2: MGHRA, YSYEKL. CDR3 sequence (DNA): TGCGCCAGCAGCCTAGAGGAAGACAGGGGATACGAGCAGTACTTC. Encoded protein: CASSLEEDRGYEQYF.

The chain recombines TRBV5-1 with TRBJ1-3, with unresolved D. Trimming stripped 4 bases from V and 0 bases from J, with 11 bases between. Germline V lookup: CDR1 SGHRS, CDR2 YFSETQ. CDR3 length: 15 residues. This CDR3 reads CASSPLGYSGNTIYF. The CDR3 nucleotides read TGCGCCAGCAGCCCACTAGGTTACTCTGGAAACACCATATATTTT.

V usage is TRBV11-2 and J usage is TRBJ2-7; 9 nucleotides match TRBD2. The V and J ends lost 5 bases and 2 bases, in that order; junction bases with no gene match: 7. Germline V gives CDR1 SGHAT, CDR2 FQNNGV. This CDR3 region has 15 residues. The CDR3 nucleotides read TGTGCCAGCAGCATGGACCGACTAGCGGCCTACGAGCAGTACTTC. This sequence encodes CASSMDRLAAYEQYF.

The V gene is TRBV6-1, the J gene TRBJ1-2, with TRBD1 as a possible D gene (5 bases). Germline values: CDR1 MNHNS, CDR2 SASEGT. The CDR3 runs to 14 residues. V shed 4 bases and J shed 8 bases, with 17 bases lying between them. In DNA, the CDR3 is TGTGCCAGCAGTGGGGAAGGGGCAGTAGGAGGCTACACCTTC. Encoded protein: CASSGEGAVGGYTF.

This chain connects TRBV18 to TRBJ1-5, with unresolved D. V gave up 0 bases and J gave up 4 bases, with 10 bases separating them. This CDR3 has 15 residues. Germline CDR1 KGHSH, CDR2 LQKENI. CDR3 protein: CASSPPSGANQPQHF. Written as DNA, the CDR3 is TGTGCCAGCTCACCACCTTCAGGCGCGAATCAGCCCCAGCATTTT.